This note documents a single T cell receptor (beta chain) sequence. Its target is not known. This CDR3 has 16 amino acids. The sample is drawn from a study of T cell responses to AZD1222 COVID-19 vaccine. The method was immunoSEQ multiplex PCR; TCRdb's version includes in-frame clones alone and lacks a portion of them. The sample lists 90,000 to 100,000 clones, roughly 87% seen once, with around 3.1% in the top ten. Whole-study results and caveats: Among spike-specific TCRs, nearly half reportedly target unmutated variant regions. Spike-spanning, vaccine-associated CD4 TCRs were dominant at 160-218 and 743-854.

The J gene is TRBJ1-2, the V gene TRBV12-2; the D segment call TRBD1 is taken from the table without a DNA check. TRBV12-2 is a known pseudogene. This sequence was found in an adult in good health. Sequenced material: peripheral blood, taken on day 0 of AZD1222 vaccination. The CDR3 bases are TGTGCAAGTCGCTCGACTTCCGGGACAGGGGTTGATGGCTACACCTTC. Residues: CASRSTSGTGVDGYTF.